Below are 5 T cell receptor beta chains sequenced from a single sample in a study of T-cell reconstitution after alpha-beta-depleted transplantation in children. As it was prepared, the TCRbeta library received unique molecular identifiers. From the PCR reads, TCRdb called clonotypes with MiXCR, one entry per CDR3 protein. The repertoire has around 190,000 distinct CDR3 sequences, roughly 7.1% of them found once; the top ten carry around 5%. The sample in question was PBMCs, obtained before TCRalphabeta/CD19-depleted stem cell transplant. Receptors were obtained from a boy aged 2 to 10 with acute lymphoblastic leukemia, due to receive a stem cell transplant.

This clonotype was detected many times. The chain has TRBV4-3 and TRBJ2-2; no clear D. Germline assignment: CDR1 LGHNA and CDR2 YSLEER. The CDR3 has 15 amino acids. With 1 base removed from V and 0 bases from J, the gap between germline ends came to 6 bases. Here the CDR3 reads CASSQAWANTGELFF. CDR3 in DNA: TGCGCCAGCAGCCAAGCGTGGGCGAACACCGGGGAGCTGTTTTTT.

V usage is TRBV28 and J usage is TRBJ2-7; 11 positions match TRBD2. J lost 2 bases, V lost 6 bases, and 3 bases had no gene match. The length of the CDR3 is 14 residues. From germline, CDR1 is MDHEN and CDR2 SYDVKM. The DNA of the CDR3 is TGTGCCAGCAGGCCTAGCGGGAGGACCTACGAGCAGTACTTC. Its protein is CASRPSGRTYEQYF.

This chain connects TRBV7-8 to TRBJ2-7; D remains ambiguous. The CDR3 is 15 amino acids. V lost 4 bases and J 5 bases, leaving 18 bases between the germline ends. Looked up from germline, CDR1 is SGHVS and CDR2 is FQNEAQ. This chain's CDR3 is CASSSPRTRVDEQYF. The CDR3, as DNA: TGTGCCAGCAGCTCTCCCCGCACGAGAGTCGACGAGCAGTACTTC.

The J gene is TRBJ2-7, the V gene TRBV7-2; no clear D gene. CDR1 and CDR2 (germline): SGHTA, FQGNSA. V lost 5 bases to trimming and J lost 2 bases, with 7 bases between them. The CDR3 has 12 amino acids. CDR3 DNA sequence: TGTGCCAGCAGCCCGCCCGCCTACGAGCAGTACTTC. The encoded protein is CASSPPAYEQYF.

The table lists this clonotype with many counts. This chain joins TRBV5-6 and TRBJ1-3, with D unclear. Trimming stripped 0 bases from V and 0 bases from J, with 7 bases between. The CDR3 extends over 15 amino acids. CDR1 and CDR2 (germline): SGHDT, YYEEEE. The CDR3 is CASSLAGGSGNTIYF. As DNA, the CDR3 is TGTGCCAGCAGCTTGGCCGGCGGCTCTGGAAACACCATATATTTT. The whole variable domain, remainder taken from reference TRBV5-6 and TRBJ1-3, is DAGVTQSPTHLIKTRGQQVTLRCSPKSGHDTVSWYQQALGQGPQFIFQYYEEEERQRGNFPDRFSGHQFPNYSSELNVNALLLGDSALYLCASSLAGGSGNTIYFGEGSWLTVV.